The rows below give T cell receptor beta chains drawn from one sample of a study of CD8 T cells in ankylosing spondylitis. TCRdb ran MiXCR on the 5' RACE reads and lists one entry per CDR3 protein. The table has about 250,000 distinct CDR3 sequences, roughly 32% seen once; the top ten hold around 4.4%. The sequencing sample was made of blood, either unsorted or a sorted T cell fraction (not recorded which). Receptors were obtained from a male donor with ankylosing spondylitis or in good health (not recorded which). The CDR3 runs from the conserved cysteine through the conserved F or W.

V gene | CDR3 protein
TRBV5-1 | CASSLGMRLGNEQFF
TRBV20-1 | CSAPRGAQETQYF
TRBV12-3/TRBV12-4 | CASSLYGRETQYF
TRBV12-3/TRBV12-4 | CASSWTEETQYF
TRBV5-1 | CASSLVQGRDTQYF
TRBV11-2 | CASSLGGRAGGRNTEAFF
TRBV20-1 | CSASPSNGRDREEQYF
TRBV5-1 | CASSLNPGQETQYF
TRBV5-1 | CASSFGGVRVADTQYF
TRBV28 | CASSFQGGHRIEQYF
TRBV7-2 | CASSLVRQLNTGELFF
TRBV27 | CASRQGSGAHSPLHF
TRBV12-3/TRBV12-4 | CASSFSGRGNTDTQYF
TRBV4-1 | CASSQIGTDTQYF
TRBV27 | CASSSLPGETQYF
TRBV18 | CASSPRTGSYF
TRBV28 | CASKGRPGKEKLFF
TRBV12-3/TRBV12-4 | CASSSPQLPKSRTDTQYF
TRBV5-6 | CASSLLRGDNEQFF
TRBV21-1 | CASSKFIAVSTDTQYF
TRBV24-1 | CATTRREGYGAQYF
TRBV6-6 | CASSYTDYEQYF
TRBV10-3 | CAISDRQGKDYGYTF